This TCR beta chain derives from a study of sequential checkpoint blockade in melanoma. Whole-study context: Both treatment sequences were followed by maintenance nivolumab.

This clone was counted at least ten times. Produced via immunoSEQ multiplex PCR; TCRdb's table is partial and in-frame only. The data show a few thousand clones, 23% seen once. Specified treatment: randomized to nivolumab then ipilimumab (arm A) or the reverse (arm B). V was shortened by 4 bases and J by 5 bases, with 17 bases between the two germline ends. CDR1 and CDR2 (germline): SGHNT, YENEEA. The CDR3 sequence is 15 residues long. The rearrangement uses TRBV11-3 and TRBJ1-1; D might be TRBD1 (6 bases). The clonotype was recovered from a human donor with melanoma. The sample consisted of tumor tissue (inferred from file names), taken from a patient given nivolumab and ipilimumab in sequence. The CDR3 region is CASSSLGGALTEAFF. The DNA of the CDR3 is TGTGCCAGCAGCTCTCTTGGGGGCGCGTTAACTGAAGCTTTCTTT.